This T cell receptor beta chain was sequenced for a study of OX40 agonist ivuxolimab in advanced cancers. The study, taken as a whole, reports: Expanded clones were, on average, more numerous among CD8+ T cells than CD4+.

Some clones are missing from TCRdb's copy, which holds only in-frame ones; the method was immunoSEQ multiplex PCR. The sample holds about 75,000 clones; 86% are singletons and the top ten take 8%. Turning to this clone: Its specificity is unknown.

This CDR3 comprises 11 residues. Trimming left V 9 bases short and J 0 bases short, with 6 bases between. The germline V gene has CDR1 MNHEY and CDR2 SVGAGI. The source of this sequence is an adult with an advanced solid tumor such as melanoma, head and neck, liver or kidney cancer. This material consisted of CD4+ or CD8+ T cells sorted from blood, taken in a trial of the OX40 agonist ivuxolimab. V and J are TRBV6-5 and TRBJ2-7; weak D call: TRBD2 (5 bases). The chain's CDR3 is CARTSSYEQYF. The CDR3 bases are TGTGCCAGAACTAGCTCCTACGAGCAGTACTTC.